These 20 T cell receptor beta chains were all obtained from the same sample, sequenced in a study of identical twins. TCRdb re-called the 5' RACE reads through MiXCR, storing one row per CDR3 protein. The sample lists about 530,000 distinct CDR3 sequences, around 20% occurring once. In addition, the sample was reused for a study of yellow fever vaccine responses in identical twins.

The sequenced sample was CD4+ T cells sorted from blood. All receptors derive from a woman younger than 30 in good health.

This chain uses TRBV12-3 or TRBV12-4 with TRBJ2-1; D not certain. The CDR3 runs to 20 residues. With 5 bases removed from V and 2 bases from J, the gap between germline ends came to 28 bases. The CDR3 sequence is CASSLQLRSPGHNAYNEQFF. The DNA for the CDR3 is TGTGCCAGCAGTCTACAACTCCGATCTCCGGGTCACAACGCCTACAATGAGCAGTTCTTC.

This clonotype appeared a few times. The chain is built from TRBV12-3 or TRBV12-4 and TRBJ2-3, with TRBD2 identical over 7 bases. The CDR3 has 16 amino acids. V shed 6 bases and J 3 bases; nucleotides not matched to a gene: 12. The CDR3 is CASRSNGGGSTDTQYF. The CDR3 coding sequence is TGTGCCAGCAGGTCTAATGGGGGGGGGTCGACAGATACGCAGTATTTT.

The chain couples TRBV7-9 to TRBJ2-1; maybe TRBD2 (5 bases). Germline CDR1 SEHNR, CDR2 FQNEAQ (reference sequence). V gave up 2 bases and J gave up 13 bases, with 9 bases separating them. The CDR3 length is 11 residues. Here the CDR3 reads CASSLKLDQFF. CDR3 sequence (DNA): TGTGCCAGCAGCTTAAAACTAGACCAGTTCTTC. Complete variable domain (other parts from reference TRBV7-9 and TRBJ2-1): DTGVSQNPRHKITKRGQNVTFRCDPISEHNRLYWYRQTLGQGPEFLTYFQNEAQLEKSRLLSDRFSAERPKGSFSTLEIQRTEQGDSAMYLCASSLKLDQFFGPGTRLTVL.

This chain links TRBV18 with TRBJ2-1; 14 bases align to TRBD2. With V trimmed by 6 bases and J by 1 base, 11 bases remained unmatched. CDR1 is KGHSH and CDR2 is LQKENI in the germline V gene. The CDR3 extends over 19 amino acids. The CDR3 region is CASSPMTSGGARSYNEQFF. DNA for the CDR3: TGTGCCAGCTCGCCTATGACTAGCGGGGGGGCAAGATCCTACAATGAGCAGTTCTTC. The full variable domain, with the rest looked up from reference TRBV18 and TRBJ2-1, is NAGVMQNPRHLVRRRGQEARLRCSPMKGHSHVYWYRQLPEEGLKFMVYLQKENIIDESGMPKERFSAEFPKEGPSILRIQQVVRGDSAAYFCASSPMTSGGARSYNEQFFGPGTRLTVL.

This chain joins TRBV5-1 and TRBJ2-1; TRBD1 agrees at 9 bases. Germline trimming cut 1 base from V and 12 bases from J; bases unmatched to any gene: 11. The germline gives CDR1 SGHRS, CDR2 YFSETQ. This CDR3 comprises 15 residues. The CDR3 reads CASSLSGQGLQAQFF. The CDR3 region has the DNA TGCGCCAGCAGCTTGTCGGGACAGGGACTACAGGCGCAGTTCTTC.

This sequence joins TRBV12-3 or TRBV12-4 and TRBJ2-1; D is uncertain. The CDR3 has 14 residues. V was cut by 6 bases and J by 8 bases, with 17 bases left in between. The CDR3 is CASSPFPLTHEQFF. Here the CDR3 DNA reads TGTGCCAGCAGCCCCTTCCCCCTCACCCATGAGCAGTTCTTC.

The chain employs TRBV12-3 or TRBV12-4 and TRBJ2-2; 14 bases agree with TRBD2. V shed 6 bases, J shed 7 bases, and the junction held 16 bases outside the gene matches. This CDR3 is 19 amino acids long. CDR3 nucleotides: TGTGCCAGCAGCCGAGGGACTAGCGGGAGAGGGGTTCTTATCGGGGAGCTGTTTTTT. As protein: CASSRGTSGRGVLIGELFF.

This clonotype turned up a few times. The chain joins TRBV11-3 to TRBJ2-1; 10 positions match TRBD2. V trimming: 4 bases; J trimming: 6 bases; junction bases outside the gene matches: 3. From germline, CDR1 is SGHNT and CDR2 YENEEA. There are 14 residues in the CDR3. Here the CDR3 reads CASSSSGSSNEQFF. The CDR3 coding sequence is TGTGCCAGCAGCTCTAGCGGGAGCAGCAATGAGCAGTTCTTC.

This clonotype was observed a handful of times. The chain is built from TRBV24-1 and TRBJ2-1, with TRBD2 matching 9 bases. CDR1 KGHDR and CDR2 SFDVKD come from the germline V gene. The J segment lost 10 bases and the V segment lost 3 bases, leaving 9 bases of the junction unmatched. CDR3 length: 15 residues. CDR3 region: CATSDHGLARGEQFF. The CDR3 nucleotides are TGTGCCACCAGTGATCACGGACTAGCGAGGGGGGAGCAGTTCTTC.

This clonotype appeared a few times. This chain uses TRBV5-8 with TRBJ1-2; D remains ambiguous. This CDR3 has 14 residues. The V and J ends lost 1 base and 0 bases respectively, with 7 bases between them. CDR1 is SGHTS, CDR2 YDEGEE, per germline. The CDR3 loop is CASSLISTNYGYTF. CDR3 coding DNA: TGTGCCAGCAGCTTGATTAGTACTAACTATGGCTACACCTTC.

The chain has TRBV25-1 and TRBJ1-2; 8 bases match TRBD1. Germline V CDR1 and CDR2: MGHDK, SYGVNS. The ends lost 2 bases at V and 4 bases at J; junction bases unmatched: 6. The CDR3 sequence is 15 residues long. This CDR3 reads CASSEVDRVGYGYTF. CDR3 sequence (DNA): TGTGCCAGCAGTGAAGTGGACAGGGTGGGCTATGGCTACACCTTC.

This chain links TRBV5-1 with TRBJ2-1, with 13 positions matching TRBD2. Trimming took 1 base from V and 4 from J; bases not matched to a gene: 5. The V gene's germline CDR1 is SGHRS and CDR2 YFSETQ. The CDR3 spans 17 residues. CDR3 sequence: CASSLTSGGVVYNEQFF. DNA of the CDR3: TGCGCCAGCAGCTTGACTAGCGGGGGGGTAGTATACAATGAGCAGTTCTTC.

This clonotype was found a few times. This chain connects TRBV5-5 to TRBJ2-3; 7 nucleotides line up with TRBD1. This CDR3 is built from 14 residues. Germline CDR1 and CDR2: SGHKS and YYEKEE (reference sequence). The V and J ends lost 3 bases and 5 bases, in that order; junction bases with no gene match: 6. This chain's CDR3 is CASSSDRNEDTQYF. CDR3 DNA: TGTGCCAGCAGCTCGGACAGGAATGAAGATACGCAGTATTTT.

This clonotype was seen a handful of times. This chain connects TRBV10-3 to TRBJ2-5; 8 bases align to TRBD1. CDR3 length: 17 amino acids. Germline V gene lookup returns CDR1 ENHRY and CDR2 SYGVKD. Trimming at V came to 2 bases and at J to 5 bases, leaving 13 bases not matched to a gene. The CDR3 DNA sequence: TGTGCCATCAGTGAGCCCATCGGACAGGGCGGGAAGGAGACCCAGTACTTC. It codes for CAISEPIGQGGKETQYF.

V usage is TRBV6-1 and J usage is TRBJ2-1; 13 nucleotides align to TRBD2. With V trimmed by 7 bases and J by 4 bases, 4 bases remained unmatched. Germline-derived CDR1 and CDR2 are MNHNS and SASEGT. This CDR3 region has 15 residues. The CDR3 sequence is CASKRLAGGYNEQFF. CDR3 in DNA: TGTGCCAGCAAAAGACTAGCGGGGGGTTACAATGAGCAGTTCTTC.

The chain is built from TRBV4-1 and TRBJ2-5; 7 bases line up with TRBD2. Germline-derived CDR1 and CDR2 are MGHRA and YSYEKL. The CDR3 covers 15 residues. Trimming removed 1 base from V and 4 bases from J; junction bases left unmatched: 6. In DNA, the CDR3 is TGCGCCAGCAGCCAAGTCCGCGGGAGAGCAGAGACCCAGTACTTC. Protein product: CASSQVRGRAETQYF.

In its sample, this clonotype was seen a few times. The chain carries TRBV12-3 or TRBV12-4 and TRBJ1-4, with 8 bases matching TRBD1. After removal of 2 bases from V and 1 base from J, the junction contained 9 bases not matched to a gene. The CDR3 spans 18 residues. CDR3 region: CASSLSQGAFVTNEKLFF. CDR3 in DNA: TGTGCCAGCAGTTTATCCCAGGGGGCATTCGTAACTAATGAAAAACTGTTTTTT.

The genes are TRBV20-1 and TRBJ2-3, with TRBD2 identical over 10 bases. The CDR3 consists of 15 residues. The trim removed 6 bases at V and 2 bases at J, leaving 8 bases unmatched. Germline CDR1 DFQATT, CDR2 SNEGSKA (reference sequence). The CDR3: CSATWTSGITDTQYF. CDR3 DNA: TGCAGTGCCACGTGGACTAGCGGAATCACAGATACGCAGTATTTT.

This clonotype was seen a few times. The gene calls are TRBV28 and TRBJ2-5, with 7 bases lining up with TRBD2. After removal of 4 bases from V and 5 bases from J, the junction contained 7 bases not matched to a gene. The length of the CDR3 is 14 residues. Germline V CDR1 and CDR2: MDHEN, SYDVKM. The CDR3: CASSSPTSLETQYF. For the CDR3, the DNA is TGTGCCAGCAGTTCACCGACTAGCTTGGAGACCCAGTACTTC.

The chain couples TRBV2 to TRBJ2-2; D not resolved. Deletions cut 6 bases from V and 4 bases from J, with 12 bases between. The CDR3 spans 14 residues. Germline V gene sequence: CDR1 SNHLY, CDR2 FYNNEI. The CDR3 loop is CASRAQMFTGELFF. The CDR3 nucleotides are TGTGCCAGCAGGGCCCAGATGTTCACCGGGGAGCTGTTTTTT.